This is a list of T cell receptor beta chains from one sample in a study of blood T cell repertoires in COVID-19. Using immunoSEQ multiplex PCR, the repertoire was profiled, and TCRdb retains in-frame clones only, with some absent. Of approximately 340,000 clones in the sample, roughly 90% are singletons; the top ten hold just over 0.85%. Material for sequencing was PBMCs or T cells enriched from blood (not recorded which). These receptors came from a woman between 40 and 50 years old who had been exposed to COVID-19. The CDR3 runs from the conserved cysteine through the conserved F or W. A D gene is named only where the DNA matches it firmly. Expanded clones are given a class, and other clones once, few, many or no size at all.

d_gene	v_gene	j_gene	abundance	CDR3aa	CDR3nt
TRBD2	TRBV6-5	TRBJ2-2	-	CASRRLAGTGELFF	TGTGCCAGCAGGAGACTAGCGGGCACCGGGGAGCTGTTTTTT
-	TRBV5-4	TRBJ2-1	-	CASSFGNEQFF	TGTGCCAGCAGCTTCGGCAATGAGCAGTTCTTC
-	TRBV24-1	TRBJ1-2	-	CATSEGGTQHNYGYTF	TGTGCCACCAGTGAGGGTGGGACACAACATAACTATGGCTACACCTTC
TRBD1	TRBV19	TRBJ2-3	-	CASSIRQGALTDTQYF	TGTGCCAGTAGTATCAGGCAGGGGGCCCTCACAGATACGCAGTATTTT
-	TRBV5-1	TRBJ1-1	-	CASSWQMNTEAFF	TGCGCCAGCAGTTGGCAGATGAACACTGAAGCTTTCTTT
-	TRBV19	TRBJ1-1	-	CASSALLDRGTEAFF	TGTGCCAGTAGTGCGTTACTAGATCGGGGGACTGAAGCTTTCTTT
-	TRBV30	TRBJ1-1	-	CAWSERGAGLKAFF	TGTGCCTGGAGTGAAAGGGGCGCAGGGCTTAAAGCTTTCTTT
TRBD2	TRBV7-2	TRBJ2-3	once	CASSLASGRAKDTQYF	TGTGCCAGCAGCTTAGCTAGCGGGAGGGCCAAAGATACGCAGTATTTT
-	TRBV24-1	TRBJ2-1	-	CATRAGSYNEQFF	TGTGCCACCAGGGCTGGCTCCTACAATGAGCAGTTCTTC
-	TRBV5-8	TRBJ2-7	-	CASTLLPGPGEQYF	TGTGCCAGCACCCTATTACCAGGACCGGGGGAGCAGTACTTC
TRBD2	TRBV11-3	TRBJ2-2	-	CASSLDGGGTGELFF	TGTGCCAGCAGCTTAGATGGGGGGGGCACCGGGGAGCTGTTTTTT
TRBD1	TRBV27	TRBJ1-1	-	CASSPSGTGFSEAFF	TGTGCCAGCAGTCCCTCCGGGACAGGGTTCTCCGAAGCTTTCTTT
TRBD1	TRBV6-5	TRBJ2-7	-	CASSYLTGGNYEQYF	TGTGCCAGCAGTTACCTGACAGGGGGCAACTACGAGCAGTACTTC
-	TRBV19	TRBJ2-3	-	CASSGTSEGADTQYF	TGTGCCAGTAGCGGTACTAGTGAGGGGGCAGATACGCAGTATTTT
TRBD2	TRBV5-6	TRBJ2-2	-	CASSFGAGGTGELFF	TGTGCCAGCAGCTTCGGGGCGGGAGGCACCGGGGAGCTGTTTTTT
-	TRBV21-1	TRBJ1-1	-	CASSKEEVQLTENTEAFF	TGTGCCAGCAGCAAAGAAGAAGTCCAGTTAACAGAGAACACTGAAGCTTTCTTT
TRBD2	TRBV7-2	TRBJ2-5	-	CASSLSGGYQETQYF	TGTGCCAGCAGCTTAAGCGGGGGGTACCAAGAGACCCAGTACTTC
-	TRBV13	TRBJ2-1	once	CASRARGSSYNEQFF	TGTGCCAGCAGAGCCCGGGGGAGCTCCTACAATGAGCAGTTCTTC
TRBD1	TRBV7-9	TRBJ1-2	-	CASSSNQGDRYTF	TGTGCCAGCAGCTCCAATCAGGGGGATCGCTACACCTTC
-	TRBV2	TRBJ2-1	-	CASRTSGPYNEQFF	TGTGCCAGCAGGACCAGCGGGCCTTACAATGAGCAGTTCTTC
TRBD2	TRBV7-2	TRBJ2-1	-	CASSLVGGNYNEQFF	TGTGCCAGCAGCTTAGTCGGGGGGAATTACAATGAGCAGTTCTTC
-	TRBV6-5	TRBJ1-2	once	CASSFQGPYGYTF	TGTGCCAGCAGTTTTCAGGGGCCTTATGGCTACACCTTC
-	TRBV10-2	TRBJ2-7	-	CAIRQGSSYEQYF	TGCGCCATCCGGCAGGGTAGCTCCTACGAGCAGTACTTC
TRBD1	TRBV19	TRBJ2-2	-	CASSTGQYQAGELFF	TGTGCCAGTAGTACGGGACAGTATCAGGCCGGGGAGCTGTTTTTT